Sequencing of this T cell receptor (beta chain) was carried out in a study of blood T cell repertoires in COVID-19. Study information: COVID-19 samples from acute and convalescent phases originated in the United States, Italy and Spain. T cells, B-cell-depleted T cells, or PBMCs supplied cDNA or gDNA.

The table came from immunoSEQ multiplex PCR; TCRdb's copy has only in-frame clones and leaves some out. The repertoire holds just under 40,000 clones, with roughly 78% as singletons. Trimming took off 4 bases at V and 0 bases at J, with 7 bases between the two ends. CDR1 and CDR2 from the germline V gene are MGHRA and YSYEKL. The CDR3 consists of 15 residues. The TCR sequence derives from a man between 70 and 80 years old with acute or convalescent COVID-19. The gene calls are TRBV4-1 and TRBJ2-6, with D unresolved. The sequenced sample consisted of peripheral blood. The CDR3 here is CASSPYSSGANVLTF. CDR3 nucleotides: TGCGCCAGCAGCCCCTACAGCTCTGGGGCCAACGTCCTGACTTTC.